These 16 T cell receptor beta chains originate from one sample sequenced in a study of T cells in Graves' hyperthyroidism and ophthalmopathy. From RNA transcripts, TCR beta CDR3 regions were amplified. Initially, a first-round RT-PCR of the TCR CDR3 employed the HTBI primer set. TCRdb re-analysed the multiplex PCR reads in MiXCR, keeping a single row per CDR3 protein. This table has about 59,000 distinct CDR3 sequences, about 50% appearing once. Sequencing was carried out using blood. These receptors all come from a woman aged 55-69 years with Graves' ophthalmopathy.

This clonotype was observed at least ten times. V usage is TRBV20-1 and J usage is TRBJ2-1; 13 bases match TRBD2. The germline CDR1 and CDR2 sequences are DFQATT and SNEGSKA (reference sequence). CDR3 length: 19 residues. J gave up 1 base and V 6 bases, and 15 bases lay outside the gene matches. CDR3 in amino acids: CSAIKGLLAGGMSYNEQFF. As DNA, the CDR3 is TGCAGTGCCATTAAGGGGTTACTAGCGGGAGGGATGTCCTACAATGAGCAGTTCTTC.

This clonotype was recorded only once. The V and J genes are TRBV11-2 and TRBJ2-6; a weak D match, TRBD2 (6 bases). V was cut by 9 bases and J by 5 bases, with 17 bases left in between. The CDR3 totals 15 residues. The germline V gene has CDR1 SGHAT and CDR2 FQNNGV. The chain's CDR3 is CASTVSGYRANVLTF. CDR3 DNA: TGTGCCAGTACCGTCAGCGGGTACAGGGCCAACGTCCTGACTTTC.

This chain links TRBV5-1 with TRBJ2-3, with 7 bases lining up with TRBD2. The junction had 7 bases not matched to a gene; V was cut back by 0 bases and J by 9 bases. From germline, CDR1 is SGHRS and CDR2 YFSETQ. The CDR3 length is 14 residues. The CDR3 here is CASSLGLEGGTQYF. Here the CDR3 DNA reads TGCGCCAGCAGCTTGGGACTGGAGGGAGGGACGCAGTATTTT.

Sample share makes this clonotype medium-sized. This chain uses TRBV2 with TRBJ2-1; D possibly matches TRBD1 or TRBD2 (5 bases each). V lost 9 bases and J lost 7, with 13 bases in between. CDR3 length: 12 residues. Germline V gene sequence: CDR1 SNHLY, CDR2 FYNNEI. The CDR3 DNA follows: TGTGCCAGTCCTCTCGAGGGGAATGAGCAGTTCTTC. This translates into CASPLEGNEQFF.

Concerning this clonotype: It is likely a read error, because the conserved phenylalanine at the end of the CDR3 is missing. Because the CDR3's place on the DNA is in doubt, the DNA is left out and the CDR3 is given as listed by TCRdb. The V call is TRBV7-9, the J call TRBJ2-2; TRBD2, the table's D call, lacks a check against the DNA. The CDR3 spans 9 amino acids, including both terminal residues. Germline V gene lookup returns CDR1 SEHNR and CDR2 FQNEAQ (reference sequence). The CDR3 is CASSLGGLG.

The chain couples TRBV29-1 to TRBJ1-2; the D gene is possibly TRBD1 (6 bases). The V end was cut by 7 bases, the J end by 2 bases, with 14 bases between. The germline V gene has CDR1 SQVTM and CDR2 ANQGSEA. This CDR3 has 13 residues. CDR3 sequence (DNA): TGCAGCGAGCCTCGACAGGAAAACTATGGCTACACCTTC. Its translation is CSEPRQENYGYTF.

The rearrangement links TRBV7-9 to TRBJ1-2, with D possibly being TRBD1 (5 bases). V dropped 5 bases and J dropped 5 bases, with 12 bases sitting between them. CDR1 is SEHNR and CDR2 is FQNEAQ in the germline V gene (reference sequence). This CDR3 region has 13 residues. The CDR3 here is CASSGGTPYGYTF. DNA of the CDR3: TGTGCCAGCAGCGGGGGGACTCCTTATGGCTACACCTTC.

By proportion, this clonotype is medium-sized (0.01 to 0.1%). V and J are TRBV29-1 and TRBJ2-1, with D perhaps matching TRBD1 or TRBD2 (7 bases each). Between the trimmed V and J ends, which lost 3 bases and 10 bases, there was a span of 22 bases. Germline V gene sequence: CDR1 SQVTM, CDR2 ANQGSEA. The CDR3 is made up of 15 amino acids. CDR3 in amino acids: CSVDADREGSGEQFF. The CDR3 nucleotides read TGCAGCGTTGATGCCGACAGGGAGGGATCGGGCGAGCAGTTCTTC.

Notes on this clonotype: The junction does not match germline at one end; this may be a read error. The genes are TRBV20-1 and TRBJ2-7; D possibly matches TRBD1 or TRBD2 (6 bases each). Germline CDR1 DFQATT, CDR2 SNEGSKA (reference sequence). There are 14 residues in the CDR3. CDR3 residues: CGAKAEGEADTQYF. The CDR3 bases are TGCGGTGCTAAGGCCGAGGGGGAGGCAGATACGCAGTACTTC.

The sample holds many counts of this clonotype. A much larger clonotype is one base distant, so this may be a read error. The chain uses TRBV20-1 and TRBJ2-7; D is undetermined. The CDR3 spans 12 residues. Germline loops: CDR1 DFQATT, CDR2 SNEGSKA (reference sequence). For the CDR3, the DNA is TGCAGTGCTAGCGCCGGACCCTACGAGCAGCACTTC. Its translation is CSASAGPYEQHF.

The chain couples TRBV2 to TRBJ2-5; 8 positions match TRBD2. V gave up 6 bases and J gave up 3 bases; unmatched junction bases: 6. CDR1 and CDR2 (germline): SNHLY, FYNNEI. The CDR3 is 14 amino acids. CDR3 nucleotides: TGTGCCAGCAGAGCGGGACTAGATAAAGAGACCCAGTACTTC. Amino acids: CASRAGLDKETQYF.

The V and J genes are TRBV20-1 and TRBJ1-2, with a possible D match to TRBD1 (5 bases). Germline V gene sequence: CDR1 DFQATT, CDR2 SNEGSKA (reference sequence). Trimming removed 7 bases from V and 1 base from J, with 19 bases in between. The CDR3 has 15 residues. The CDR3 DNA is TGCAGTGGCTGGGCTAGCGGGCAGGGTAACTATGGCTACACCTTC. Protein product: CSGWASGQGNYGYTF.

This sequence joins TRBV7-3 and TRBJ1-2; TRBD1 matches at 8 bases. Germline-derived CDR1 and CDR2 are SGHTA and FQGTGA. This CDR3 has 16 residues. V trimming: 2 bases; J trimming: 3 bases; junction bases outside the gene matches: 8. The CDR3 nucleotides are TGTGCCAGCAGCTTAGGCAGGGGGCGCCGGTACTATGGCTACACCTTC. Its protein product is CASSLGRGRRYYGYTF.

This clonotype occurred many times. The chain uses TRBV4-1 and TRBJ2-7; 11 nucleotides match TRBD2. Germline loops: CDR1 MGHRA, CDR2 YSYEKL. This CDR3 is 14 amino acids long. Trimming at V came to 3 bases and at J to 3 bases, leaving 1 base not matched to a gene. CDR3 nucleotide sequence: TGCGCCAGCAGCCAGCTAGCGGGGGGCTACGAGCAGTACTTC. Translating it yields CASSQLAGGYEQYF.

The CDR3 sequence is CASGLFSTNEKLFF. As DNA, the CDR3 is TGTGCTAGTGGTTTGTTTTCAACTAATGAAAAACTGTTTTTT. The V call is TRBV12-5, the J call TRBJ1-4, with D hard to call. The length of the CDR3 is 14 residues. Germline CDR1 and CDR2: LGHNT and FRNRAP. V lost 2 bases and J 0 bases, leaving 4 bases between the germline ends.

This clonotype was detected ten times or more. The chain carries TRBV20-1 and TRBJ2-7; TRBD1 matches at 10 bases. Germline V gene data show CDR1 as DFQATT and CDR2 as SNEGSKA (reference sequence). The ends lost 5 bases at V and 5 bases at J; junction bases unmatched: 6. The CDR3 has 13 residues. DNA for the CDR3: TGCAGTGCTTCGGGACAGGGGCCGGACGAGCAGTACTTC. Translation: CSASGQGPDEQYF.